This is a list of T cell receptor beta chains from one sample in a study of T cell repertoires in cytomegalovirus infection. No antigens are known for them. TCRdb fed the reads into MiXCR, producing one record per CDR3 protein. This table holds 110,000 to 150,000 distinct CDR3 sequences, 30% to 40% found once. The source material was CD8+ T cells from cultured PBMCs, sampled from culture after CMV antigen stimulation. The receptors originated from a human donor in good health (CMV status not recorded). Some clones in this sample may be carry-over from other donors' samples. The CDR3 runs from the conserved cysteine through the conserved F or W. The D gene is left open where the match is weak. Clone size appears in some rows only: once, few, many, or a class for an expanded clone.

d_call: TRBD1; clone_size: .; v_call: TRBV7-2; j_call: TRBJ1-3; cdr3_aa: CASSQGGAGNTIYF; cdr3_nt: TGTGCCAGCAGCCAAGGGGGCGCGGGAAACACCATATATTTT
d_call: .; clone_size: .; v_call: TRBV15; j_call: TRBJ2-3; cdr3_aa: CATSRVADTQYF; cdr3_nt: TGTGCCACCAGCAGAGTGGCAGATACGCAGTATTTT
d_call: TRBD2; clone_size: .; v_call: TRBV6-1; j_call: TRBJ2-1; cdr3_aa: CASSSRGLANNEQFF; cdr3_nt: TGTGCCAGCAGCTCCAGGGGACTAGCAAACAATGAGCAGTTCTTC
d_call: TRBD2; clone_size: few; v_call: TRBV7-9; j_call: TRBJ2-1; cdr3_aa: CASSPHRFGGGAGNNEQFF; cdr3_nt: TGTGCCAGCAGCCCGCACAGGTTCGGCGGGGGGGCCGGTAACAATGAGCAGTTCTTC
d_call: TRBD1; clone_size: few; v_call: TRBV11-2; j_call: TRBJ1-4; cdr3_aa: CASSDRISARTGGAKLFF; cdr3_nt: TGTGCCAGCAGCGATAGGATCTCAGCCAGGACAGGGGGAGCAAAACTGTTTTTT
d_call: .; clone_size: few; v_call: TRBV7-9; j_call: TRBJ2-1; cdr3_aa: CASSLSGHLNEQFF; cdr3_nt: TGTGCCAGCAGCTTATCGGGGCACCTCAATGAGCAGTTCTTC
d_call: .; clone_size: .; v_call: TRBV25-1; j_call: TRBJ2-5; cdr3_aa: CASSEGWGVGETQYF; cdr3_nt: TGTGCCAGCAGTGAAGGATGGGGGGTGGGTGAGACCCAGTACTTC
d_call: TRBD2; clone_size: .; v_call: TRBV6-4; j_call: TRBJ2-3; cdr3_aa: CASSDSGGVTDTQYF; cdr3_nt: TGTGCCAGCAGTGACTCGGGGGGGGTCACAGATACGCAGTATTTT
d_call: TRBD2; clone_size: .; v_call: TRBV12-3/TRBV12-4; j_call: TRBJ2-1; cdr3_aa: CASSPLAGGPNEQFF; cdr3_nt: TGTGCCAGCAGCCCCCTAGCGGGGGGGCCTAATGAGCAGTTCTTC
d_call: .; clone_size: .; v_call: TRBV9; j_call: TRBJ2-2; cdr3_aa: CASGAATGELFF; cdr3_nt: TGTGCCAGCGGGGCGGCCACCGGGGAGCTGTTTTTT
d_call: .; clone_size: .; v_call: TRBV7-6; j_call: TRBJ2-3; cdr3_aa: CASSHWTGGTDTQYF; cdr3_nt: TGTGCCAGCAGCCATTGGACGGGGGGCACAGATACGCAGTATTTT
d_call: TRBD1; clone_size: .; v_call: TRBV6-6; j_call: TRBJ1-4; cdr3_aa: CASSWDRGTNEKLFF; cdr3_nt: TGTGCCAGCAGTTGGGACAGGGGGACTAATGAAAAACTGTTTTTT
d_call: TRBD2; clone_size: .; v_call: TRBV27; j_call: TRBJ2-5; cdr3_aa: CASSRLSAGGQETQYF; cdr3_nt: TGTGCCAGCAGCCGACTCTCAGCGGGGGGCCAAGAGACCCAGTACTTC
d_call: .; clone_size: once; v_call: TRBV2; j_call: TRBJ1-1; cdr3_aa: CASSDPGSRTEAFF; cdr3_nt: TGTGCCAGCAGTGATCCTGGGTCTAGGACTGAAGCTTTCTTT
d_call: TRBD2; clone_size: few; v_call: TRBV6-2/TRBV6-3; j_call: TRBJ2-3; cdr3_aa: CASSGLAGSKLKYF; cdr3_nt: TGTGCCAGCAGCGGACTAGCGGGGTCTAAACTCAAGTATTTT
d_call: .; clone_size: .; v_call: TRBV2; j_call: TRBJ1-6; cdr3_aa: CASSSGRYNNSPLHF; cdr3_nt: TGTGCCAGCAGTTCCGGACGGTATAATAATTCACCCCTCCACTTT
d_call: .; clone_size: few; v_call: TRBV10-3; j_call: TRBJ1-1; cdr3_aa: CAISDRGGGMNTEAFF; cdr3_nt: TGTGCCATCAGTGACAGGGGAGGGGGGATGAACACTGAAGCTTTCTTT
d_call: .; clone_size: .; v_call: TRBV27; j_call: TRBJ1-1; cdr3_aa: CASSFAENTEAFF; cdr3_nt: TGTGCCAGCAGTTTCGCAGAAAACACTGAAGCTTTCTTT
d_call: .; clone_size: few; v_call: TRBV12-3/TRBV12-4; j_call: TRBJ1-3; cdr3_aa: CASTLGTLGNTIYF; cdr3_nt: TGTGCCAGCACTCTCGGGACCCTCGGGAACACCATATATTTT
d_call: TRBD1; clone_size: few; v_call: TRBV7-6; j_call: TRBJ1-4; cdr3_aa: CASSAEQGFLFF; cdr3_nt: TGTGCCAGCAGCGCAGAACAGGGGTTTCTGTTTTTT
d_call: .; clone_size: .; v_call: TRBV11-2; j_call: TRBJ2-3; cdr3_aa: CASSLGSVSVTDTQYF; cdr3_nt: TGTGCCAGCAGCTTAGGCTCGGTTTCCGTCACAGATACGCAGTATTTT